This T cell receptor beta chain was obtained from a study of blood T cell repertoires in COVID-19. Study in general: From T cells, B-cell-depleted T cells, or PBMCs came the material, which was cDNA or gDNA.

This clone was observed once. CDR1 SGHRS and CDR2 YFSETQ come from the germline V gene. The V end was cut by 3 bases, the J end by 6 bases, with 14 bases between. CDR3 length: 14 residues. The protocol was immunoSEQ multiplex PCR, while the TCRdb copy is restricted to in-frame clones and leaves out a portion. In the table there are 150,000 to 200,000 clones, around 83% of which are singletons. The rearrangement uses TRBV5-1 and TRBJ2-3; D is possibly TRBD2 (6 bases). Sequencing used peripheral blood. This sequence originates from a woman aged 70 to 79 with COVID-19, enrolled during active disease. CDR3 nucleotide sequence: TGCGCCAGCAGCTCCGGGGACTTCTTGGATACGCAGTATTTT. Amino acid sequence: CASSSGDFLDTQYF.